This is a list of T cell receptor beta chains from one sample in a study of response to subunit inactivated influenza vaccine. TCRdb passed the RT-PCR reads through MiXCR, listing each CDR3 protein once. This table has 250,000 to 350,000 distinct CDR3 sequences, about 20% appearing once. This specimen consisted of PBMCs from blood, obtained approximately 22 months after vaccination. These receptors originate from a man in his fifties or sixties who received an inactivated influenza vaccine. Each CDR3 is given with its conserved first and last residue. D genes are given only for firm matches. Clone size, where shown, is once, few, many, or a class for clones that have expanded.

V gene: TRBV7-9
D gene: NA
J gene: TRBJ1-1
clone size: many
CDR3 protein: CASSREPNTEAFF
CDR3 DNA: TGTGCCAGCAGTCGAGAACCGAACACTGAAGCTTTCTTT

V gene: TRBV20-1
D gene: TRBD2
J gene: TRBJ2-2
clone size: NA
CDR3 protein: CSAVGTTQFANTGELFF
CDR3 DNA: TGCAGTGCTGTCGGGACTACCCAATTCGCGAACACCGGGGAGCTGTTTTTT

V gene: TRBV29-1
D gene: TRBD1
J gene: TRBJ1-1
clone size: NA
CDR3 protein: CSVGGTVRRTEAFF
CDR3 DNA: TGCAGCGTTGGGGGGACAGTCCGTCGGACTGAAGCTTTCTTT

V gene: TRBV28
D gene: NA
J gene: TRBJ2-1
clone size: NA
CDR3 protein: CASSRGYYNEQFF
CDR3 DNA: TGTGCCAGCAGTAGGGGGTACTACAATGAGCAGTTCTTC

V gene: TRBV4-3
D gene: NA
J gene: TRBJ1-5
clone size: NA
CDR3 protein: CASSQDAGINQPQHF
CDR3 DNA: TGCGCCAGCAGCCAAGATGCAGGTATCAATCAGCCCCAGCATTTT

V gene: TRBV10-3
D gene: NA
J gene: TRBJ1-2
clone size: NA
CDR3 protein: CAISYIGGLNYGYTF
CDR3 DNA: TGTGCCATCAGTTATATCGGGGGGCTTAACTATGGCTACACCTTC

V gene: TRBV15
D gene: TRBD1
J gene: TRBJ2-1
clone size: NA
CDR3 protein: CATRQGTTYNEQFF
CDR3 DNA: TGTGCCACACGACAGGGTACTACTTACAATGAGCAGTTCTTC

V gene: TRBV7-9
D gene: NA
J gene: TRBJ1-1
clone size: many
CDR3 protein: CASSLVLGSGWNTEAFF
CDR3 DNA: TGTGCCAGCAGCTTAGTTCTCGGCAGCGGTTGGAACACTGAAGCTTTCTTT

V gene: TRBV20-1
D gene: NA
J gene: TRBJ2-5
clone size: few
CDR3 protein: CSARDRYLQETQYF
CDR3 DNA: TGCAGTGCTAGAGATCGTTACTTACAAGAGACCCAGTACTTC

V gene: TRBV4-3
D gene: NA
J gene: TRBJ1-6
clone size: few
CDR3 protein: CASSKDYGLDNSPLHF
CDR3 DNA: TGCGCCAGCAGCAAAGATTATGGCCTGGATAATTCACCCCTCCACTTT

V gene: TRBV3-1
D gene: NA
J gene: TRBJ1-6
clone size: NA
CDR3 protein: CASSPTAPGNSPLHF
CDR3 DNA: TGTGCCAGCAGCCCGACTGCACCAGGAAATTCACCCCTCCACTTT

V gene: TRBV28
D gene: NA
J gene: TRBJ1-6
clone size: few
CDR3 protein: CASRFSGSGSPLHF
CDR3 DNA: TGTGCCAGCAGATTTTCAGGGTCTGGCTCACCCCTCCACTTT

V gene: TRBV7-8
D gene: TRBD1
J gene: TRBJ1-4
clone size: few
CDR3 protein: CASSSGTGDKKLFF
CDR3 DNA: TGTGCCAGCAGCTCAGGGACAGGGGATAAAAAACTGTTTTTT

V gene: TRBV12-3/TRBV12-4
D gene: NA
J gene: TRBJ2-1
clone size: many
CDR3 protein: CASSLGRGGDNEQFF
CDR3 DNA: TGTGCCAGCAGTTTAGGCAGGGGAGGCGACAATGAGCAGTTCTTC

V gene: TRBV7-8
D gene: NA
J gene: TRBJ1-5
clone size: few
CDR3 protein: CASSLDASVWVQPQHF
CDR3 DNA: TGTGCCAGCAGCTTAGACGCATCCGTGTGGGTTCAGCCCCAGCATTTT

V gene: TRBV7-9
D gene: TRBD1
J gene: TRBJ2-2
clone size: NA
CDR3 protein: CASSSDRRNTGELFF
CDR3 DNA: TGTGCCAGCAGCTCGGACAGGAGGAACACCGGGGAGCTGTTTTTT

V gene: TRBV28
D gene: TRBD2
J gene: TRBJ2-2
clone size: NA
CDR3 protein: CASRTRTSGNTGELFF
CDR3 DNA: TGTGCCAGCAGGACCCGGACTAGCGGGAACACCGGGGAGCTGTTTTTT

V gene: TRBV3-1
D gene: TRBD1
J gene: TRBJ1-2
clone size: many
CDR3 protein: CASSQTGGGYTF
CDR3 DNA: TGTGCCAGCAGCCAGACAGGGGGTGGCTACACCTTC

V gene: TRBV12-3/TRBV12-4
D gene: TRBD1
J gene: TRBJ1-4
clone size: many
CDR3 protein: CASSLGQGVGEKLFF
CDR3 DNA: TGTGCCAGCAGTCTAGGACAGGGGGTTGGAGAAAAACTGTTTTTT

V gene: TRBV28
D gene: NA
J gene: TRBJ1-4
clone size: NA
CDR3 protein: CASSLGWLRAEKLFF
CDR3 DNA: TGTGCCAGCAGTTTGGGTTGGCTGAGGGCGGAAAAACTGTTTTTT

V gene: TRBV3-1
D gene: NA
J gene: TRBJ1-5
clone size: many
CDR3 protein: CASSHSGSPGGNQPQHF
CDR3 DNA: TGTGCCAGCAGCCACTCGGGGAGCCCCGGGGGCAATCAGCCCCAGCATTTT

V gene: TRBV29-1
D gene: TRBD1
J gene: TRBJ1-5
clone size: NA
CDR3 protein: CSVRGQGGQPQHF
CDR3 DNA: TGCAGCGTAAGGGGACAGGGAGGTCAGCCCCAGCATTTT